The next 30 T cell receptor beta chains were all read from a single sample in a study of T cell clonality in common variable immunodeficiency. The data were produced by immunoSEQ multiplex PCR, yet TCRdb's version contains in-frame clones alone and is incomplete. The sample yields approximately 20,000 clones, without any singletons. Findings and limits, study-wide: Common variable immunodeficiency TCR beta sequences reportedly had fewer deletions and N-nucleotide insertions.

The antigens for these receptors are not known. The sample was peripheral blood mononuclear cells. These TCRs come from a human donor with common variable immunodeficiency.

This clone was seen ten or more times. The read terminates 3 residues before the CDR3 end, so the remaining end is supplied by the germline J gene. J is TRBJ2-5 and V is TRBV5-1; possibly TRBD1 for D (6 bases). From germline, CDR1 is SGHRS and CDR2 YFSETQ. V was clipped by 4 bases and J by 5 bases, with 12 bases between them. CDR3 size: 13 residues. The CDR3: CASSTGSGETQYF. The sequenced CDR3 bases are TGCGCCAGCAGCACAGGGTCTGGGGAGACC.

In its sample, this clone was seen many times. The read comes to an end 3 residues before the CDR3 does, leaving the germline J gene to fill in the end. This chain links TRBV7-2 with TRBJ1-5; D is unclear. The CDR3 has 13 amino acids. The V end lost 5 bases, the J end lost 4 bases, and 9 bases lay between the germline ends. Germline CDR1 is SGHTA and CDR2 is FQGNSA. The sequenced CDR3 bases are TGTGCCAGCAGCCTACAGAGAAATCAGCCC. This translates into CASSLQRNQP. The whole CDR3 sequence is CASSLQRNQPQHF. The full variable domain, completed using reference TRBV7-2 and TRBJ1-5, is GAGVSQSPSNKVTEKGKDVELRCDPISGHTALYWYRQSLGQGLEFLIYFQGNSAPDKSGLPSDRFSAERTGGSVSTLTIQRTQQEDSAVYLCASSLQRNQPQHFGDGTRLSIL.

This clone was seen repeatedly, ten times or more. Partial CDR3 DNA: TGTGCAAGCGGAGACTTCTCCTACGAG. This translates into CASGDFSYE. The whole CDR3 reads CASGDFSYEQYF. The chain combines TRBV6-2 or TRBV6-3 with TRBJ2-7; possible D gene TRBD2, 5 bases. The read finishes 3 residues shy of the CDR3 end, and the germline J gene is used to complete it. Germline V lookup: CDR1 MNHEY, CDR2 SVGEGT. The CDR3 is 12 amino acids.

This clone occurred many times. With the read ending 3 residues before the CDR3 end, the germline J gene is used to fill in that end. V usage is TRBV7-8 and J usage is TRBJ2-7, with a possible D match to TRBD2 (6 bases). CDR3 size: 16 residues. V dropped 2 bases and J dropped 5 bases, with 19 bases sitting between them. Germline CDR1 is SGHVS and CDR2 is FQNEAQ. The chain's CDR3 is CASSLYPRGGGDEQYF. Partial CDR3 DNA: TGTGCCAGCAGCTTATATCCCCGAGGAGGCGGGGACGAG.

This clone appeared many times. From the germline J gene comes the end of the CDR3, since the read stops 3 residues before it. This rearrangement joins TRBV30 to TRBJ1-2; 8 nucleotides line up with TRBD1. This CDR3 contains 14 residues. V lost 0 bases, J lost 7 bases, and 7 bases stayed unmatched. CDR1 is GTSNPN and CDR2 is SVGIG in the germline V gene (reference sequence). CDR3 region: CAWSVGQGAAGYTF. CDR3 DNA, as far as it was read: TGTGCCTGGAGTGTGGGGCAGGGGGCAGCTGGC. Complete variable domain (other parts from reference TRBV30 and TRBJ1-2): SQTIHQWPATLVQPVGSPLSLECTVEGTSNPNLYWYRQAAGRGLQLLFYSVGIGQISSEVPQNLSASRPQDRQFILSSKKLLLSDSGFYLCAWSVGQGAAGYTFGSGTRLTVV.

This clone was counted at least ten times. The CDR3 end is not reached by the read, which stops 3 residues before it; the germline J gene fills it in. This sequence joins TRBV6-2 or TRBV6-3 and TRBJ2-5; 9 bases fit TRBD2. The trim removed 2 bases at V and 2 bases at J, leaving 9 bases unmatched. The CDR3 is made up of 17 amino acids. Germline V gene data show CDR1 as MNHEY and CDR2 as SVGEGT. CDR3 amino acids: CASSYRLAGPAQETQYF. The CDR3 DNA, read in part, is TGTGCCAGCAGTTACCGGCTAGCGGGACCCGCGCAAGAGACC.

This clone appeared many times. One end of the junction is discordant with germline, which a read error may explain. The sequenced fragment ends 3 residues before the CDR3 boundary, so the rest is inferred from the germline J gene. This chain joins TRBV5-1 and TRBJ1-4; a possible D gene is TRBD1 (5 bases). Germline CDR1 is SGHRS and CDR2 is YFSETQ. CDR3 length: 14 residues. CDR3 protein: CVSSLDKGGRKLFF. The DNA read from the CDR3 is TGCGTCAGCAGCTTGGACAAGGGCGGGCGGAAA.

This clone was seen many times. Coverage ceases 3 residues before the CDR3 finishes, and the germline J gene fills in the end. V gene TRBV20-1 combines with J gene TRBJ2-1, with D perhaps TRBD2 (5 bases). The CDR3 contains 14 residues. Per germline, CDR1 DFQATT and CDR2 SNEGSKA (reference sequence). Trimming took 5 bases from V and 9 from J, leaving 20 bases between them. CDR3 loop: CSADPGYVVGEQFF. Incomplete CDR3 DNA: TGCAGTGCTGATCCGGGGTACGTAGTGGGTGAG.

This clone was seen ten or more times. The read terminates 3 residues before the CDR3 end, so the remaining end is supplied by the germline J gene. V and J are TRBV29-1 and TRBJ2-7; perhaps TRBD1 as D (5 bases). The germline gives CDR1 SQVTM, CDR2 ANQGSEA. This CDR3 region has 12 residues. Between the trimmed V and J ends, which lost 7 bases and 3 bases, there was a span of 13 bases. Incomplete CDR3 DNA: TGCAGCGCCACAGGTAATGGCTACGAG. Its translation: CSATGNGYE. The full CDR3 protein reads CSATGNGYEQYF.

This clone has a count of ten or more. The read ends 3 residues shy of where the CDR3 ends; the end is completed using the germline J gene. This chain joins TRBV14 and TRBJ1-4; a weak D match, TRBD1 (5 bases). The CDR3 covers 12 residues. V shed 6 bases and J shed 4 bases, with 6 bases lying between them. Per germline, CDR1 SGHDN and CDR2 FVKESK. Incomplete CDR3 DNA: TGTGCCAGCAGGCAGGGTAATGAAAAA. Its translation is CASRQGNEK. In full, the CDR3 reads CASRQGNEKLFF.

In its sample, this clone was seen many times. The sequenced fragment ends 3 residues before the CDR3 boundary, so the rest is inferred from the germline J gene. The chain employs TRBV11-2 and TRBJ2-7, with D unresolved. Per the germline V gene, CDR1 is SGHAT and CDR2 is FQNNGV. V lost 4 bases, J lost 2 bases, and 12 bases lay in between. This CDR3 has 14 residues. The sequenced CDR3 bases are TGTGCCAGCAGCTATCACAGTAGGACCTACGAG. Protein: CASSYHSRTYE. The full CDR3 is CASSYHSRTYEQYF.

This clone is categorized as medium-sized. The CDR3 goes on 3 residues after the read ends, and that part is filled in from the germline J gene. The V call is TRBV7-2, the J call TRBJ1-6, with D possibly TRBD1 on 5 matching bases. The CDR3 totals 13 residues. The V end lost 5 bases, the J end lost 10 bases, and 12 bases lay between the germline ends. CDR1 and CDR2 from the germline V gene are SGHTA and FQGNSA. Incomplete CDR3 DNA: TGTGCCAGCAGCCTCGGGACTGCATCACCC. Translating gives CASSLGTASP. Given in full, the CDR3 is CASSLGTASPLHF.

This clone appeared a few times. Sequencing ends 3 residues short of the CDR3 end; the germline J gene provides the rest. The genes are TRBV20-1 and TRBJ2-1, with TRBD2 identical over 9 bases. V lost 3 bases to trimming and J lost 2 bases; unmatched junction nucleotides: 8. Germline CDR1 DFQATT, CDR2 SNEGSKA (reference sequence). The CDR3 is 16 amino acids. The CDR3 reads CSASSAGGDAYNEQFF. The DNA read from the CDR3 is TGCAGTGCTAGCTCCGCGGGGGGGGACGCCTACAATGAG.

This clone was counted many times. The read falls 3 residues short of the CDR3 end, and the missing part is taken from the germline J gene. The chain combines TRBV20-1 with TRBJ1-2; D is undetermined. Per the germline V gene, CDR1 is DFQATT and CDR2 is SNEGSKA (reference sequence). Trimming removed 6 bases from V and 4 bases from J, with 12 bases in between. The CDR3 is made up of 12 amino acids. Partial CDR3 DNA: TGCAGTGCCCCTATCGCGGGCTATGGC. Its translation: CSAPIAGYG. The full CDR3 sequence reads CSAPIAGYGYTF.

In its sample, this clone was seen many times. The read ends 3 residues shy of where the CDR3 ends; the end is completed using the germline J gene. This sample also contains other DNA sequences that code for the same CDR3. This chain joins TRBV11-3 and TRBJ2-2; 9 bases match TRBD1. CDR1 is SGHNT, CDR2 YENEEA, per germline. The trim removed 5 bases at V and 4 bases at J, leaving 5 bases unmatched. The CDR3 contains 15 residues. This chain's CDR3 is CASSPRQGVTGELFF. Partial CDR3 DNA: TGTGCCAGCAGCCCTAGACAGGGGGTCACCGGGGAG.

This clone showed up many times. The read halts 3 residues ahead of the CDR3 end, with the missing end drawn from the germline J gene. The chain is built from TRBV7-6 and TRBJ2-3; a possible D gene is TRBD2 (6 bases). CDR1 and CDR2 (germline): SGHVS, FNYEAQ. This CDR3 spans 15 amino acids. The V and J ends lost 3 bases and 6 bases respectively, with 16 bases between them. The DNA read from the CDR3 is TGTGCCAGCAGCTTGGGCGGGGCGGGCGGGGATACG. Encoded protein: CASSLGGAGGDT. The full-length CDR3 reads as CASSLGGAGGDTQYF.

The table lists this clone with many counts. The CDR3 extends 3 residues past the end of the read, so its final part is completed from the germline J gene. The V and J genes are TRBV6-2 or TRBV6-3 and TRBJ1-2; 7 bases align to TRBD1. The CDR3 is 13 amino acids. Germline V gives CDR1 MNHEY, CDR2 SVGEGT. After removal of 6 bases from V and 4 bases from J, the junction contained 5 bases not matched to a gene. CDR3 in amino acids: CASRPDRAYGYTF. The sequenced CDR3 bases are TGTGCCAGCAGACCCGACAGGGCCTATGGC.

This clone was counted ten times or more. CDR3 bases read: TGTGCCAGCAGCTGGACCGGGGACATT. Translating gives CASSWTGDI. The complete CDR3 sequence is CASSWTGDIQYF. The V call is TRBV7-9, the J call TRBJ2-4, with TRBD2 as a possible D gene (5 bases). The read halts 3 residues ahead of the CDR3 end, with the missing end drawn from the germline J gene. Germline V lookup: CDR1 SEHNR, CDR2 FQNEAQ (reference sequence). CDR3 size: 12 residues. Trimming took 4 bases from V and 8 from J, leaving 9 bases between them.

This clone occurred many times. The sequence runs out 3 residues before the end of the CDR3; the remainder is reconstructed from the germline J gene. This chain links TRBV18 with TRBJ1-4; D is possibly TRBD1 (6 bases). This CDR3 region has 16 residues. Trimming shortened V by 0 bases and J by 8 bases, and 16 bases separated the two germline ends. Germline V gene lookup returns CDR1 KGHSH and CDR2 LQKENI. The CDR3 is CASSPPYSQGGEKLFF. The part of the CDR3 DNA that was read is TGTGCCAGCTCACCACCCTATTCACAGGGTGGCGAAAAA.

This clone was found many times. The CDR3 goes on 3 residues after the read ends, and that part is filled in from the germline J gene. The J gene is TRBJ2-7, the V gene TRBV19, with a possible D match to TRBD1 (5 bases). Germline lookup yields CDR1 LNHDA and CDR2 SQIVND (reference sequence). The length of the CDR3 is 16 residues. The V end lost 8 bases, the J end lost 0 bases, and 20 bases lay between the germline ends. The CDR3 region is CASARRGTVSSYEQYF. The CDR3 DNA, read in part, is TGTGCCAGTGCCCGAAGGGGAACAGTCTCCTCCTACGAG.

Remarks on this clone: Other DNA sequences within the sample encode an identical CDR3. Incomplete CDR3 DNA: TGCAGTGCTAGAGAGGGCGGGGGGTTCGAG. Translated: CSAREGGGFE. The CDR3 reads in full as CSAREGGGFEQYF. The V call is TRBV20-1, the J call TRBJ2-7; TRBD2 aligns across 8 bases. The read halts 3 residues ahead of the CDR3 end, with the missing end drawn from the germline J gene. The CDR3 is made up of 13 amino acids. Trimming cost V 0 bases and J 6 bases; bases outside gene matches: 4. The germline V gene encodes CDR1 DFQATT and CDR2 SNEGSKA (reference sequence).

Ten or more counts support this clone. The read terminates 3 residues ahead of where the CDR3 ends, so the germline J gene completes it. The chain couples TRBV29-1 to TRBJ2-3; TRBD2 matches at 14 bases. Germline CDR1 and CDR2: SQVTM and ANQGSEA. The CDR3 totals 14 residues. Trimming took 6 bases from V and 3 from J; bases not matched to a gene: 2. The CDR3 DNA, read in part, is TGCAGCGTAGGGACTAGCGGGGGAACAGATACG. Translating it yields CSVGTSGGTDT. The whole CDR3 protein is CSVGTSGGTDTQYF.

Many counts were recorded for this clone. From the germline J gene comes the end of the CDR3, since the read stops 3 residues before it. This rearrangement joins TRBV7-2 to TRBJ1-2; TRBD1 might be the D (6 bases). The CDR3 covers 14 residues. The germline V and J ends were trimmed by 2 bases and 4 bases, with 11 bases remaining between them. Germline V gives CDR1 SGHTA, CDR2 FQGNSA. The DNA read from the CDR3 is TGTGCCAGCAGCTTATCACAGGGTGGCTATGGC. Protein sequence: CASSLSQGGYG. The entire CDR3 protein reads CASSLSQGGYGYTF.

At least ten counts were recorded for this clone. CDR3 sequence reads: CASSRDRAHYGYTF. The DNA read from the CDR3 is TGTGCCAGCAGCCGAGACAGGGCCCACTATGGC. J is TRBJ1-2 and V is TRBV14; 7 bases are shared with TRBD1. The read terminates 3 residues before the CDR3 end, so the remaining end is supplied by the germline J gene. Trimming took 4 bases from V and 3 from J; bases not matched to a gene: 5. The CDR3 is 14 residues long. CDR1 is SGHDN and CDR2 is FVKESK in the germline V gene.

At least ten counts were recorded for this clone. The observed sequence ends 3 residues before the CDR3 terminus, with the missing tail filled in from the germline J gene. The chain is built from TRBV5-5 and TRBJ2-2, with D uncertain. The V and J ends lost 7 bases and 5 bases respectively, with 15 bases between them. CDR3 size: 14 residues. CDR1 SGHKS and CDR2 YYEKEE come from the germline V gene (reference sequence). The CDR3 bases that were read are TGTGCCAGCCACGCCCGCGGTGGAACCGGGGAG. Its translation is CASHARGGTGE. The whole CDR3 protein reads CASHARGGTGELFF.

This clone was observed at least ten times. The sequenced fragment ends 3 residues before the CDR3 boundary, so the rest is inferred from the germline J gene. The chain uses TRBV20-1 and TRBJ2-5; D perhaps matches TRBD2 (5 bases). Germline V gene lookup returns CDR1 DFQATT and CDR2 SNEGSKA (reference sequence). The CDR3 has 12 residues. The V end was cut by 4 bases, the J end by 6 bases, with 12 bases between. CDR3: CSAMASRKTQYF. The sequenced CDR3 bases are TGCAGTGCTATGGCTAGCAGGAAGACC.

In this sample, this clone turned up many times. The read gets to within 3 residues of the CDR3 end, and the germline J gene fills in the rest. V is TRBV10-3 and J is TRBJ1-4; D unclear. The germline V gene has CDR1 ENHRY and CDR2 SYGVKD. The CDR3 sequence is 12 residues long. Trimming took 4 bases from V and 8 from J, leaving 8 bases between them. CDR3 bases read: TGTGCCATCAGTGCACAAAAAGAAAAA. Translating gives CAISAQKEK. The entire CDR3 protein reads CAISAQKEKLFF.

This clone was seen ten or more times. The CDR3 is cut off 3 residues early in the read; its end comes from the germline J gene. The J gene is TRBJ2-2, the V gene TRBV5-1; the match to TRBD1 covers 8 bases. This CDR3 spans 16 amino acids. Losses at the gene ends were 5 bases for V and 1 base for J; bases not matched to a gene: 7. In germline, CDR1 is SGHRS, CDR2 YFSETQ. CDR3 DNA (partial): TGCGCCAGCAGACCTAGGGACAGGCAGAACACCGGGGAG. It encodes CASRPRDRQNTGE. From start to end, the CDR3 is CASRPRDRQNTGELFF.

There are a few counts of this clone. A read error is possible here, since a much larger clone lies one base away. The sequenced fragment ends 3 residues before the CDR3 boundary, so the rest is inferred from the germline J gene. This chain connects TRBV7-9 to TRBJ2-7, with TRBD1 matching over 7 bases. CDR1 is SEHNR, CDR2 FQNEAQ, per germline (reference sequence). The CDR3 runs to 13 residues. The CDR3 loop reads CSSSRGQSYEQYF. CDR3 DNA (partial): TGTTCCAGCAGCCGGGGACAGTCCTACGAG.

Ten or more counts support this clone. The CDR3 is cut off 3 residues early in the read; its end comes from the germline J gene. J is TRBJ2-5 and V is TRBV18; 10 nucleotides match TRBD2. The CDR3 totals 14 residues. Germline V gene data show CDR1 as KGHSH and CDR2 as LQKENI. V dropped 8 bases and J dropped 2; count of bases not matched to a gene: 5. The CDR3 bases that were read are TGTGCCAGCGGCCAGACTAGCGGGCAAGAGACC. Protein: CASGQTSGQET. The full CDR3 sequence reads CASGQTSGQETQYF.